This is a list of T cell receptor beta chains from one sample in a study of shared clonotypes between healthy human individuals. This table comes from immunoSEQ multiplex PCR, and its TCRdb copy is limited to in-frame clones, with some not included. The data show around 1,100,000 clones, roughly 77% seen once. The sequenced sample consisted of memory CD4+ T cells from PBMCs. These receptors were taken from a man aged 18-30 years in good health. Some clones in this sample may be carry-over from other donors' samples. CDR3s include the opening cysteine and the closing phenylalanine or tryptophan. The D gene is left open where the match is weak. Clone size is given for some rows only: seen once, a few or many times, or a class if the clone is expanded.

CDR3nt: TGCGCCAGCAGCTTGGAGGGCGGAACCAATCAGCCCCAGCATTTT
CDR3aa: CASSLEGGTNQPQHF
j_gene: TRBJ1-5
v_gene: TRBV5-1
d_gene: NA
abundance: NA

CDR3nt: TGTGCCAGTAGTACAACCGGGACAGGGGTAACTGAAGCTTTCTTT
CDR3aa: CASSTTGTGVTEAFF
j_gene: TRBJ1-1
v_gene: TRBV19
d_gene: TRBD1
abundance: many

CDR3nt: TGTGCCAGCAGTTTAGGGAGACAGGGGACTAGGGGTGACTACGAGCAGTACTTC
CDR3aa: CASSLGRQGTRGDYEQYF
j_gene: TRBJ2-7
v_gene: TRBV27
d_gene: NA
abundance: once

CDR3nt: TGTGCCAGCAGCCTCGCGGGAGTACACAATGAGCAGTTCTTC
CDR3aa: CASSLAGVHNEQFF
j_gene: TRBJ2-1
v_gene: TRBV7-3
d_gene: TRBD2
abundance: NA

CDR3nt: TGCGCCAGCAGCCAACCCCCCGGGGGGATAGGCTACGAGCAGTACTTC
CDR3aa: CASSQPPGGIGYEQYF
j_gene: TRBJ2-7
v_gene: TRBV4-1
d_gene: TRBD2
abundance: NA

CDR3nt: TGTGCCAGCAGTTACGGCGGGTTTGAGTATGAGCAGTTCTTC
CDR3aa: CASSYGGFEYEQFF
j_gene: TRBJ2-1
v_gene: TRBV6-6
d_gene: NA
abundance: NA

CDR3nt: TGTGCCAGCGGAAGGGATTCCGGGCCTGAAGCTTTCTTT
CDR3aa: CASGRDSGPEAFF
j_gene: TRBJ1-1
v_gene: TRBV5-4
d_gene: NA
abundance: NA

CDR3nt: TGTGCCAGCAGCCATGGGGGCTCGGCGGGGGAGACCCAGTACTTC
CDR3aa: CASSHGGSAGETQYF
j_gene: TRBJ2-5
v_gene: TRBV27
d_gene: NA
abundance: NA

CDR3nt: TGTGCCAGCAGCTTTATGTTTGGGGGCAGCGACGAGCAGTACTTC
CDR3aa: CASSFMFGGSDEQYF
j_gene: TRBJ2-7
v_gene: TRBV11-2
d_gene: NA
abundance: NA

CDR3nt: TGTGCCAGCTCACCAGTATCAGGTCGGCTGAACACTGAAGCTTTCTTT
CDR3aa: CASSPVSGRLNTEAFF
j_gene: TRBJ1-1
v_gene: TRBV18
d_gene: NA
abundance: NA

CDR3nt: TGTGCCAGCAGTTCCCCAGCTAAACAGGGATTTGGCACTGAAGCTTTCTTT
CDR3aa: CASSSPAKQGFGTEAFF
j_gene: TRBJ1-1
v_gene: TRBV27
d_gene: NA
abundance: NA

CDR3nt: TGTGCCAGCAGTGGGGGCACGGCAGGGACTTTCGATCAGCCCCAGCATTTT
CDR3aa: CASSGGTAGTFDQPQHF
j_gene: TRBJ1-5
v_gene: TRBV6-1
d_gene: NA
abundance: NA

CDR3nt: TGTGCCAGCAGTTTAACCGGGACAGGGTCCTACGAGCAGTACTTC
CDR3aa: CASSLTGTGSYEQYF
j_gene: TRBJ2-7
v_gene: TRBV28
d_gene: TRBD1
abundance: NA

CDR3nt: TGTGCCAGCAGCCAAGGTGTCACCGTCCAGTCAGAGACCCAGTACTTC
CDR3aa: CASSQGVTVQSETQYF
j_gene: TRBJ2-5
v_gene: TRBV4-2
d_gene: NA
abundance: NA

CDR3nt: TGCGCCAGCAGCGCCCAGGGAGGCACTGAAGCTTTCTTT
CDR3aa: CASSAQGGTEAFF
j_gene: TRBJ1-1
v_gene: TRBV5-1
d_gene: NA
abundance: NA

CDR3nt: TGTGCCTGGACGACAGGTACAGAGACCCAGTACTTC
CDR3aa: CAWTTGTETQYF
j_gene: TRBJ2-5
v_gene: TRBV30
d_gene: NA
abundance: NA

CDR3nt: TGTGCCAGCGCCGCGTCGGCGGGAGTCGGAAATGAGCAGTTCTTC
CDR3aa: CASAASAGVGNEQFF
j_gene: TRBJ2-1
v_gene: TRBV7-2
d_gene: TRBD2
abundance: NA

CDR3nt: TGTGCCAGTAGTAAACGGGACAGCCACTATGGCTACACCTTC
CDR3aa: CASSKRDSHYGYTF
j_gene: TRBJ1-2
v_gene: TRBV19
d_gene: TRBD1
abundance: NA

CDR3nt: TGTGCCAGCAGCGCTACTAGCGGGAGGGCCGAAGAGCAGTACTTC
CDR3aa: CASSATSGRAEEQYF
j_gene: TRBJ2-7
v_gene: TRBV5-5
d_gene: TRBD2
abundance: NA

CDR3nt: TGTGCCTCTACGACTAGCGGGAGCCCCCAGGCACATTACAATGAGCAGTTCTTC
CDR3aa: CASTTSGSPQAHYNEQFF
j_gene: TRBJ2-1
v_gene: TRBV30
d_gene: TRBD2
abundance: NA

CDR3nt: TGTGCCAGCTCAGGTCCGAACACTGAAGCTTTCTTT
CDR3aa: CASSGPNTEAFF
j_gene: TRBJ1-1
v_gene: TRBV18
d_gene: NA
abundance: NA

CDR3nt: TGTGCCAGCAGTTTATATTGGACTCGCGGCAATCAGCCCCAGCATTTT
CDR3aa: CASSLYWTRGNQPQHF
j_gene: TRBJ1-5
v_gene: TRBV27
d_gene: NA
abundance: NA

CDR3nt: TGCGCCAGCAGCATCGGCCCGGGACAGGGTAATCAGCCCCAGCATTTT
CDR3aa: CASSIGPGQGNQPQHF
j_gene: TRBJ1-5
v_gene: TRBV5-1
d_gene: TRBD1
abundance: many

CDR3nt: TGCAGCGTTGAGGGTAGCGGGGCTAGCACAGATACGCAGTATTTT
CDR3aa: CSVEGSGASTDTQYF
j_gene: TRBJ2-3
v_gene: TRBV29-1
d_gene: TRBD2
abundance: NA

CDR3nt: TGCAGCGTTGATAAGGGAAGGGGAGAAGCTTTCTTT
CDR3aa: CSVDKGRGEAFF
j_gene: TRBJ1-1
v_gene: TRBV29-1
d_gene: NA
abundance: NA

CDR3nt: TGTGCCAGCAGCCAAGAGTCTTGGGCTAGCGGGAGGGAGGGCACAGATACGCAGTATTTT
CDR3aa: CASSQESWASGREGTDTQYF
j_gene: TRBJ2-3
v_gene: TRBV4-2
d_gene: TRBD2
abundance: NA

CDR3nt: TGTGCCAGCAACTCCCCGGACGCGCCAACTAATGAAAAACTGTTTTTT
CDR3aa: CASNSPDAPTNEKLFF
j_gene: TRBJ1-4
v_gene: TRBV28
d_gene: NA
abundance: NA

CDR3nt: TGTGCCTGGAACAGGGGCATCGGGGAGACCCAGTACTTC
CDR3aa: CAWNRGIGETQYF
j_gene: TRBJ2-5
v_gene: TRBV30
d_gene: TRBD1
abundance: few

CDR3nt: TGCGCCAGCAGCTCCCAGGGACAGGTGATGGAGACCCAGTACTTC
CDR3aa: CASSSQGQVMETQYF
j_gene: TRBJ2-5
v_gene: TRBV4-1
d_gene: TRBD1
abundance: NA

CDR3nt: TGTGCCAGCAGCTTAGAAGGGGGCGGCTATGGCTACACCTTC
CDR3aa: CASSLEGGGYGYTF
j_gene: TRBJ1-2
v_gene: TRBV7-3
d_gene: TRBD1
abundance: many

CDR3nt: TGCGCCAGCAGCTTGAACGGGATGAACACTGAAGCTTTCTTT
CDR3aa: CASSLNGMNTEAFF
j_gene: TRBJ1-1
v_gene: TRBV5-1
d_gene: NA
abundance: NA

CDR3nt: TGTGCCAGCGCACAGGGGGCTAGCGGCTACACCGGGGAGCTGTTTTTT
CDR3aa: CASAQGASGYTGELFF
j_gene: TRBJ2-2
v_gene: TRBV28
d_gene: TRBD1
abundance: NA

CDR3nt: TGTGCCAGCAGCACTGGGGTGGGGAACGAGCAGTACTTC
CDR3aa: CASSTGVGNEQYF
j_gene: TRBJ2-7
v_gene: TRBV11-3
d_gene: NA
abundance: many

CDR3nt: TGTGCCAGCAGTGAGGGATCACCCCTCCACTTT
CDR3aa: CASSEGSPLHF
j_gene: TRBJ1-6
v_gene: TRBV2
d_gene: NA
abundance: NA

CDR3nt: TGTGCCAGCAGCGCTACCACAGGGGGGAACACTGAAGCTTTCTTT
CDR3aa: CASSATTGGNTEAFF
j_gene: TRBJ1-1
v_gene: TRBV7-3
d_gene: TRBD1
abundance: NA

CDR3nt: TGTGCCAGCAGTTACTCCCGCAGGGACGGAAAACTGTTTTTT
CDR3aa: CASSYSRRDGKLFF
j_gene: TRBJ1-4
v_gene: TRBV6-5
d_gene: NA
abundance: NA

CDR3nt: TGTGCCAGCAGAGAAGTACCGGGACAAGCCTACGAGCAGTACTTC
CDR3aa: CASREVPGQAYEQYF
j_gene: TRBJ2-7
v_gene: TRBV28
d_gene: NA
abundance: NA

CDR3nt: TGTGCCAGCAGCTTGCTGGGGACCTCCCAAGAGACCCAGTACTTC
CDR3aa: CASSLLGTSQETQYF
j_gene: TRBJ2-5
v_gene: TRBV5-6
d_gene: NA
abundance: NA

CDR3nt: TGTGCCAGCAGCCCGAACGGACTAGCGGTCTACGAGCAGTACTTC
CDR3aa: CASSPNGLAVYEQYF
j_gene: TRBJ2-7
v_gene: TRBV2
d_gene: TRBD2
abundance: NA

CDR3nt: TGTGCCAGCAGCGTAGGGACTAGCGGGTACAATGAGCAGTTCTTC
CDR3aa: CASSVGTSGYNEQFF
j_gene: TRBJ2-1
v_gene: TRBV9
d_gene: TRBD2
abundance: NA

CDR3nt: TGTGCCACCAGCATGAGGGGGTCCGCTCCTAACTATGGCTACACCTTC
CDR3aa: CATSMRGSAPNYGYTF
j_gene: TRBJ1-2
v_gene: TRBV15
d_gene: NA
abundance: NA

CDR3nt: TGCAGCGTTTTGGGGGGTAAGGGCACAGATACGCAGTATTTT
CDR3aa: CSVLGGKGTDTQYF
j_gene: TRBJ2-3
v_gene: TRBV29-1
d_gene: NA
abundance: NA

CDR3nt: TGTGCCAGCAGCGTGACAGGGGGGATTCGCAATGAGCAGTTCTTC
CDR3aa: CASSVTGGIRNEQFF
j_gene: TRBJ2-1
v_gene: TRBV11-2
d_gene: TRBD1
abundance: NA

CDR3nt: TGTGCCAGCAGCTTACGCGGGACAGGTTACAATGAGCAGTTCTTC
CDR3aa: CASSLRGTGYNEQFF
j_gene: TRBJ2-1
v_gene: TRBV7-2
d_gene: TRBD1
abundance: NA

CDR3nt: TGTGCCAGCAGCGTCCATGGCACAACCGCCAATGAGCAGTTCTTC
CDR3aa: CASSVHGTTANEQFF
j_gene: TRBJ2-1
v_gene: TRBV7-3
d_gene: NA
abundance: once

CDR3nt: TGCGCCAGCAGCCTGGGACTAGCGGGAGGGTACGAGCAGTACTTC
CDR3aa: CASSLGLAGGYEQYF
j_gene: TRBJ2-7
v_gene: TRBV4-1
d_gene: TRBD2
abundance: few

CDR3nt: TGTGCCAGCAGCCTGGGGGGTAGCGGGAGGCCGATAACAGATACGCAGTATTTT
CDR3aa: CASSLGGSGRPITDTQYF
j_gene: TRBJ2-3
v_gene: TRBV5-4
d_gene: TRBD2
abundance: NA

CDR3nt: TGCGCCAGCAGCCAAGTGAGGAGCGGAGGCACAGATACGCAGTATTTT
CDR3aa: CASSQVRSGGTDTQYF
j_gene: TRBJ2-3
v_gene: TRBV4-1
d_gene: NA
abundance: NA

CDR3nt: TGTGCCAGCAGCTTTTACTCAGCAGCCTACGAGCAGTACTTC
CDR3aa: CASSFYSAAYEQYF
j_gene: TRBJ2-7
v_gene: TRBV7-9
d_gene: NA
abundance: few

CDR3nt: TGTGCCAGCAGTGAAGACGCACAGGTGACCACCTACGAGCAGTACTTC
CDR3aa: CASSEDAQVTTYEQYF
j_gene: TRBJ2-7
v_gene: TRBV6-1
d_gene: NA
abundance: NA

CDR3nt: TGTGCCAGCAGTACTTACCACGGACAGGGCGGAACTGAAGCTTTCTTT
CDR3aa: CASSTYHGQGGTEAFF
j_gene: TRBJ1-1
v_gene: TRBV6-6
d_gene: TRBD1
abundance: NA

CDR3nt: TGTGCCTGGAGAATCAGGGCCGGAAACACCATATATTTT
CDR3aa: CAWRIRAGNTIYF
j_gene: TRBJ1-3
v_gene: TRBV30
d_gene: NA
abundance: few

CDR3nt: TGTGCGAGTAGACAGAGGGAGACCCAGTACTTC
CDR3aa: CASRQRETQYF
j_gene: TRBJ2-5
v_gene: TRBV19
d_gene: NA
abundance: NA

CDR3nt: TGTGCCGGTAGTTCCGGACGGCTGGGAGGACGCTACAATGAGCAGTTCTTC
CDR3aa: CAGSSGRLGGRYNEQFF
j_gene: TRBJ2-1
v_gene: TRBV19
d_gene: NA
abundance: few

CDR3nt: TGTGCCAGCAGTGTTGAGGGCCGAAATGAGCAGTTCTTC
CDR3aa: CASSVEGRNEQFF
j_gene: TRBJ2-1
v_gene: TRBV2
d_gene: NA
abundance: few

CDR3nt: TGCGCCAGCAGTTACGAGTCGACTACCGGGGACACGAGGGCCCATGGCTACACCTTC
CDR3aa: CASSYESTTGDTRAHGYTF
j_gene: TRBJ1-2
v_gene: TRBV5-1
d_gene: NA
abundance: few

CDR3nt: TGTGCCAGCAGTGTACAGCCGACCGGCACAGATACGCAGTATTTT
CDR3aa: CASSVQPTGTDTQYF
j_gene: TRBJ2-3
v_gene: TRBV6-5
d_gene: NA
abundance: NA

CDR3nt: TGTGCCAGCAGCCTTGTAAGGGAGCGATACTACGAGCAGTACTTC
CDR3aa: CASSLVRERYYEQYF
j_gene: TRBJ2-7
v_gene: TRBV21-1
d_gene: NA
abundance: few

CDR3nt: TGTGCCAGCAGTCCCCTAGCGGGAGCTGGGGCCAACGTCCTGACTTTC
CDR3aa: CASSPLAGAGANVLTF
j_gene: TRBJ2-6
v_gene: TRBV27
d_gene: TRBD2
abundance: NA